This T cell receptor (beta chain) was recovered during a study of response to subunit inactivated influenza vaccine. Study outcomes and limitations: Only a handful of new T cells, the authors suggested, are recruited with each seasonal influenza vaccination.

Trimming at V came to 0 bases and at J to 1 base, leaving 15 bases not matched to a gene. The CDR3 extends over 19 amino acids. CDR1 is DFQATT and CDR2 is SNEGSKA in the germline V gene (reference sequence). This clonotype showed up just a few times. Its antigen is as yet unknown. TCRdb ran MiXCR on the RT-PCR reads and lists one entry per CDR3 protein. Counted here are 600,000 to 850,000 distinct CDR3 sequences, around 15% occurring once; the ten biggest clones make up 6.5% to 8%. The chain has TRBV20-1 and TRBJ2-7, with 10 nucleotides matching TRBD2. The clonotype was recovered from a middle-aged man who received an inactivated influenza vaccine. Source: PBMCs from blood, taken around two weeks before vaccination. The CDR3 reads CSARDPGRAGGPYSYEQYF. The CDR3 DNA sequence: TGCAGTGCTAGAGATCCCGGGCGAGCGGGAGGGCCCTATTCCTACGAGCAGTACTTC.